The 13 T cell receptor beta chains in this list originate from one sample, sequenced in a study of cytomegalovirus exposure and HLA in healthy donors (dated 2017 in TCRdb). Preparation of the library involved the immunoSEQ multiplex PCR assay. For the multiplex PCR, a mixture combining 60 forward primers for TCR Vbeta segments and 13 reverse primers for TCR Jbeta segments was used. TCRdb's version of the immuneACCESS table is confined to in-frame rearrangements and falls short of the full clone set. An unresolved V gene accounts for under half of the shortfall where checked; the remainder is of unknown origin. Counted in this sample were 120,000 to 150,000 clones; roughly 80% of them appeared once. The top ten constitute around 3.9% of the sample. The sequencing sample was made of PBMCs. All receptors come from a man aged 40-55 years in good health and CMV-seropositive.

Here the CDR3 DNA reads TGCGCCAGCAGCCTGGCAGGTGAGCAGTTCTTC. Protein: CASSLAGEQFF. The V gene is TRBV5-1, the J gene TRBJ2-1; D unclear. The length of the CDR3 is 11 residues. Trimming shortened V by 4 bases and J by 9 bases, and 8 bases separated the two germline ends. Germline V gene data show CDR1 as SGHRS and CDR2 as YFSETQ.

The count of this clone is one. The J gene is TRBJ2-5, the V gene TRBV2, with D unclear. V was shortened by 2 bases and J by 1 base, with 11 bases between the two germline ends. The germline CDR1 and CDR2 sequences are SNHLY and FYNNEI. The CDR3 loop spans 15 amino acids. The CDR3 region is CASSEIYGSQETQYF. The CDR3 nucleotides are TGTGCCAGCAGTGAAATTTATGGCAGCCAAGAGACCCAGTACTTC.

This clone was seen a few times. The chain joins TRBV5-4 to TRBJ2-7, with D maybe TRBD1 (5 bases). This CDR3 has 13 residues. Germline V gene lookup returns CDR1 SGHNT and CDR2 YYREEE (reference sequence). Trimming stripped 1 base from V and 3 bases from J, with 8 bases between. The CDR3 spells CASSLNRLYEQYF. The CDR3 region has the DNA TGTGCCAGCAGCTTGAACAGGCTCTACGAGCAGTACTTC. The whole variable domain, remainder taken from reference TRBV5-4 and TRBJ2-7, is ETGVTQSPTHLIKTRGQQVTLRCSSQSGHNTVSWYQQALGQGPQFIFQYYREEENGRGNFPPRFSGLQFPNYSSELNVNALELDDSALYLCASSLNRLYEQYFGPGTRLTVT.

This clone was counted a single time. This rearrangement joins TRBV9 to TRBJ2-1; 8 nucleotides line up with TRBD2. The V and J ends lost 0 bases and 4 bases, in that order; junction bases with no gene match: 6. Germline V lookup: CDR1 SGDLS, CDR2 YYNGEE. The length of the CDR3 is 16 residues. The chain's CDR3 is CASSVAGGLAYNEQFF. The CDR3 DNA is TGTGCCAGCAGCGTAGCGGGAGGGCTAGCGTACAATGAGCAGTTCTTC.

J is TRBJ2-2 and V is TRBV5-5; TRBD1 matches at 7 bases. V was pared by 4 bases and J by 3 bases, with 9 bases of the junction left unmatched. This CDR3 region has 16 residues. CDR1 and CDR2 from the germline V gene are SGHKS and YYEKEE (reference sequence). CDR3 loop: CASSRHRGRDTGELFF. Here the CDR3 DNA reads TGTGCCAGCAGCCGTCATAGGGGGCGCGACACCGGGGAGCTGTTTTTT.

The rearrangement joins TRBV30 to TRBJ2-7; tentative D call: TRBD1 (6 bases). CDR1 and CDR2 (germline): GTSNPN, SVGIG (reference sequence). The CDR3 totals 11 residues. V lost 7 bases to trimming and J lost 2 bases, with 9 bases between them. The CDR3 sequence: CASNRAYEQYF. The CDR3 DNA sequence: TGTGCCTCTAACAGGGCCTACGAGCAGTACTTC.

This clone turned up a few times. The rearrangement joins TRBV10-3 to TRBJ1-6, with 8 bases identical to TRBD1. V dropped 3 bases and J dropped 10; count of bases not matched to a gene: 8. The CDR3 loop spans 15 amino acids. The germline V gene encodes CDR1 ENHRY and CDR2 SYGVKD. CDR3 region: CAISDLRGQESPLHF. The CDR3, as DNA: TGTGCCATCAGTGATCTCAGGGGGCAGGAGTCACCCCTCCACTTT.

This chain links TRBV5-1 with TRBJ2-5, with TRBD2 identical over 9 bases. CDR1 SGHRS and CDR2 YFSETQ come from the germline V gene. The CDR3 has 17 amino acids. With 0 bases clipped from V and 4 bases from J, the junction kept 10 bases outside the gene matches. CDR3: CASSLAISGSVGETQYF. As DNA, the CDR3 is TGCGCCAGCAGCTTGGCCATTAGCGGGAGTGTCGGAGAGACCCAGTACTTC.

In this sample, this clone turned up a few times. V and J are TRBV18 and TRBJ1-5; 10 positions match TRBD1. The CDR3 has 15 residues. Germline V gives CDR1 KGHSH, CDR2 LQKENI. After removal of 2 bases from V and 6 bases from J, the junction contained 4 bases not matched to a gene. In nucleotides, the CDR3 is TGTGCCAGCTCACCAGCGACAGGGGGCTTTCAGCCCCAGCATTTT. It translates to CASSPATGGFQPQHF.

This chain connects TRBV10-3 to TRBJ2-1, with unresolved D. The germline V gene has CDR1 ENHRY and CDR2 SYGVKD. The CDR3 is made up of 14 amino acids. The V and J ends lost 8 bases and 0 bases respectively, with 11 bases between them. CDR3 sequence (DNA): TGTGCCATCGGTAACCCGAGCTCCTACAATGAGCAGTTCTTC. This translates into CAIGNPSSYNEQFF.

This rearrangement joins TRBV19 to TRBJ2-7; TRBD1 might be the D (7 bases). Per the germline V gene, CDR1 is LNHDA and CDR2 is SQIVND (reference sequence). This CDR3 has 15 residues. The V end lost 1 base, the J end lost 2 bases, and 12 bases lay between the germline ends. This chain's CDR3 is CASSIVAGGTYEQYF. CDR3 DNA: TGTGCCAGTAGTATAGTGGCAGGGGGGACCTACGAGCAGTACTTC.

For the CDR3, the DNA is TGTGCCAGCAGCGCCGAAGGGACCGCGGGAGAGCAGTTCTTC. It yields the protein CASSAEGTAGEQFF. The V call is TRBV7-9, the J call TRBJ2-1; D is possibly TRBD2 (6 bases). Germline V gene lookup returns CDR1 SEHNR and CDR2 FQNEAQ (reference sequence). The CDR3 totals 14 residues. Trimming pared 5 bases from V and 10 bases from J, leaving 18 bases between.

This sequence joins TRBV27 and TRBJ2-1; 7 bases are a match to TRBD2. The CDR3 has 16 residues. Losses at the gene ends were 2 bases for V and 4 bases for J; bases not matched to a gene: 8. Germline CDR1 MNHEY, CDR2 SMNVEV (reference sequence). The CDR3 is CASSLDGGGWYNEQFF. The DNA of the CDR3 is TGTGCCAGCAGTTTAGACGGCGGGGGATGGTACAATGAGCAGTTCTTC.